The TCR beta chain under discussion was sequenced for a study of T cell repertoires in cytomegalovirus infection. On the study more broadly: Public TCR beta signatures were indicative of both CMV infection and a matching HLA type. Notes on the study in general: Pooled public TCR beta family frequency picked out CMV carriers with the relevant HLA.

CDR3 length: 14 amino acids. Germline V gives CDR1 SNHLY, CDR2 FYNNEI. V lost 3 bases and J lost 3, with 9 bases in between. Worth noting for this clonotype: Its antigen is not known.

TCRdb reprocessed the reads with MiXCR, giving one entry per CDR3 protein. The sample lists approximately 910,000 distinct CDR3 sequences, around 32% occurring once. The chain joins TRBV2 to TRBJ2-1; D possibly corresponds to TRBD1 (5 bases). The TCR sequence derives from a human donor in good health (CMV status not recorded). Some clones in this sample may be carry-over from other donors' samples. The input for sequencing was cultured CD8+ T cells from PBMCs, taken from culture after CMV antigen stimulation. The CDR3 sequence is CASSDRDIYNEQFF. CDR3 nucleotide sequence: TGTGCCAGCAGTGACAGGGATATCTACAATGAGCAGTTCTTC.